This entry lists 28 T cell receptor beta chains sequenced from one sample in a study of T cells in Graves' hyperthyroidism and ophthalmopathy. Using RNA transcripts as the source, TCR beta CDR3 regions were amplified. TCR CDR3 underwent first-round RT-PCR with the HTBI primer set. Using its own MiXCR run on the multiplex PCR reads, TCRdb lists one record per CDR3 protein. This sample has about 260,000 distinct CDR3 sequences, with less than 20% found just once. The sequenced sample consisted of blood. These receptors were taken from a woman aged 18-29 years with Graves' ophthalmopathy.

This clonotype was counted at least ten times. V usage is TRBV29-1 and J usage is TRBJ2-1, with TRBD2 matching over 10 bases. CDR1 is SQVTM and CDR2 is ANQGSEA in the germline V gene. The CDR3 is 14 amino acids. J gave up 8 bases and V 4 bases, and 8 bases lay outside the gene matches. CDR3 loop: CSVVGLAGVYEQFF. The CDR3 coding sequence is TGCAGCGTTGTGGGTCTAGCGGGAGTTTATGAGCAGTTCTTC.

Ten or more counts support this clonotype. The chain employs TRBV20-1 and TRBJ2-3; 10 positions agree with TRBD2. The CDR3 is 17 amino acids. Trimming cost V 6 bases and J 5 bases; bases outside gene matches: 17. The germline V gene encodes CDR1 DFQATT and CDR2 SNEGSKA (reference sequence). The CDR3 is CSAQKPLASGRLDTQYF. In nucleotides, the CDR3 is TGCAGTGCCCAAAAACCCCTGGCTAGCGGGAGACTAGATACGCAGTATTTT.

This clonotype was seen many times. DNA of the CDR3: TGTGCCAGCAGTTCCGCGGGACAGGGATATAGTGAAGCTTTCTTT. Protein product: CASSSAGQGYSEAFF. This rearrangement joins TRBV6-5 to TRBJ1-1; 9 bases fit TRBD1. V gave up 4 bases and J gave up 7 bases; unmatched junction bases: 10. Germline loops: CDR1 MNHEY, CDR2 SVGAGI. The CDR3 has 15 residues.

A remark on this clonotype: This could be a read error, since a much larger clone is one nucleotide away. The CDR3: CASSLASFVQGREAQYF. The CDR3 bases are TGCGCCAGCAGCTTGGCCTCGTTCGTTCAGGGCAGGGAGGCCCAGTACTTC. V gene TRBV5-1 combines with J gene TRBJ2-5, with a weak D call TRBD2 (6 bases). The CDR3 length is 17 residues. V was pared by 0 bases and J by 9 bases, with 24 bases between. Per germline, CDR1 SGHRS and CDR2 YFSETQ.

This clonotype was seen ten or more times. This sequence joins TRBV6-2 or TRBV6-3 and TRBJ2-7, with 8 bases identical to TRBD1. V was pared by 3 bases and J by 7 bases, with 8 bases of the junction left unmatched. CDR3 length: 14 amino acids. Germline V gives CDR1 MNHEY, CDR2 SVGEGT. The CDR3 bases are TGTGCCAGCAGTTATCCTGGACAGGGTGGTGAGCAGTACTTC. This codes for CASSYPGQGGEQYF.

This clonotype was seen a handful of times. V gene TRBV20-1 combines with J gene TRBJ1-6; no definite D call. CDR3 length: 14 amino acids. With 0 bases removed from V and 2 bases from J, the gap between germline ends came to 5 bases. Per germline, CDR1 DFQATT and CDR2 SNEGSKA (reference sequence). The CDR3 nucleotides are TGCAGTGCTAGAGAAGGGCCCTATAATTCACCCCTCCACTTT. Its protein is CSAREGPYNSPLHF.

This clonotype has a count of ten or more. The J gene is TRBJ2-3, the V gene TRBV24-1; 8 bases agree with TRBD2. From germline, CDR1 is KGHDR and CDR2 SFDVKD. The CDR3 is 18 residues long. With V trimmed by 3 bases and J by 0 bases, 10 bases remained unmatched. The CDR3 DNA follows: TGTGCCACCAGTGATCCCCGGACTAGCCAACCTAGCACAGATACGCAGTATTTT. It translates to CATSDPRTSQPSTDTQYF.

This clonotype was detected a few times. It may be a read error: a sequence one base away is much more abundant. The chain has TRBV20-1 and TRBJ1-3; no clear D. This CDR3 is 14 amino acids long. Germline V gene sequence: CDR1 DFQATT, CDR2 SNEGSKA (reference sequence). The V end lost 3 bases, the J end lost 2 bases, and 11 bases lay between the germline ends. CDR3 sequence: CSASRLNPGNTIYF. CDR3 nucleotide sequence: TGCAGTGCTAGTAGACTCAACCCTGGAAACACCATATATTTT.

This clonotype occurred many times. This chain uses TRBV19 with TRBJ1-1; TRBD1 might be the D (5 bases). The CDR3 contains 13 residues. Between the trimmed V and J ends, which lost 1 base and 8 bases, there was a span of 11 bases. Germline lookup yields CDR1 LNHDA and CDR2 SQIVND (reference sequence). The CDR3 spells CASSIVGESEAFF. CDR3 nucleotide sequence: TGTGCCAGTAGTATAGTGGGGGAATCCGAAGCTTTCTTT.

At least ten counts were recorded for this clonotype. The CDR3 loop is CASSQDSRAPYNEQFF. The CDR3 coding sequence is TGCGCCAGCAGCCAAGATAGCAGGGCCCCCTACAATGAGCAGTTCTTC. This chain uses TRBV4-1 with TRBJ2-1; weak D call: TRBD1 (5 bases). CDR3 length: 16 residues. CDR1 is MGHRA, CDR2 YSYEKL, per germline. Trimming removed 0 bases at V and 2 bases at J, with 11 bases between.

This clonotype showed up many times. The V call is TRBV6-1, the J call TRBJ2-7; D not resolved. The CDR3 contains 16 residues. V lost 6 bases and J 3 bases, leaving 21 bases between the germline ends. Looked up from germline, CDR1 is MNHNS and CDR2 is SASEGT. As DNA, the CDR3 is TGTGCCAGCAGCCGTCAACCCACGAGTGGCATCTACGAGCAGTACTTC. This sequence encodes CASSRQPTSGIYEQYF.

This clonotype showed up many times. The V and J genes are TRBV6-5 and TRBJ1-1; maybe TRBD1 (5 bases). Between the trimmed V and J ends, which lost 2 bases and 11 bases, there was a span of 15 bases. Germline CDR1 MNHEY, CDR2 SVGAGI. The CDR3 has 13 amino acids. The CDR3 region is CASSYKTSGTAFF. The CDR3 bases are TGTGCCAGCAGTTACAAGACTTCGGGGACGGCTTTCTTT.

Many counts were recorded for this clonotype. The V and J genes are TRBV29-1 and TRBJ1-2; D gene uncertain. CDR1 is SQVTM and CDR2 is ANQGSEA in the germline V gene. The CDR3 is made up of 12 amino acids. The V end was cut by 4 bases, the J end by 0 bases, with 6 bases between. The CDR3 region has the DNA TGCAGCGTTGCAGGAGCTAACTATGGCTACACCTTC. This gives the protein CSVAGANYGYTF.

This sequence joins TRBV27 and TRBJ2-1, with 11 bases fitting TRBD2. V shed 5 bases and J 4 bases; nucleotides not matched to a gene: 4. The germline V gene has CDR1 MNHEY and CDR2 SMNVEV (reference sequence). CDR3 length: 15 residues. CDR3: CASSQGLAVYNEQFF. The CDR3 nucleotides are TGTGCCAGCAGTCAGGGACTAGCGGTTTACAATGAGCAGTTCTTC.

The chain joins TRBV20-1 to TRBJ1-4; possible D gene TRBD1, 6 bases. The germline gives CDR1 DFQATT, CDR2 SNEGSKA (reference sequence). The CDR3 is made up of 12 amino acids. Deletions cut 3 bases from V and 8 bases from J, with 10 bases between. This chain's CDR3 is CSASKRGEKLFF. The DNA of the CDR3 is TGCAGTGCTAGTAAAAGGGGGGAAAAACTGTTTTTT.

About this clonotype: This sequence may be a read error, since a much larger clone differs from it by one base. The V call is TRBV19, the J call TRBJ2-1; a weak D match, TRBD2 (6 bases). Looked up from germline, CDR1 is LNHDA and CDR2 is SQIVND (reference sequence). This CDR3 has 16 amino acids. The DNA of the CDR3 is TGTGCGAGTGCCGGGAGTAACGCTTGGCACCCCGACGAGCAGTTCTTC. Protein sequence: CASAGSNAWHPDEQFF. The variable domain in full, completed from reference TRBV19 and TRBJ2-1, reads DGGITQSPKYLFRKEGQNVTLSCEQNLNHDAMYWYRQDPGQGLRLIYYSQIVNDFQKGDIAEGYSVSREKKESFPLTVTSAQKNPTAFYLCASAGSNAWHPDEQFFGPGTRLTVL.

This clonotype was seen at least ten times. This chain connects TRBV6-1 to TRBJ2-7; TRBD2 aligns across 8 bases. Per germline, CDR1 MNHNS and CDR2 SASEGT. Trimming at V came to 6 bases and at J to 0 bases, leaving 7 bases not matched to a gene. This CDR3 contains 15 residues. The CDR3 here is CASSLLAEASYEQYF. CDR3 DNA: TGTGCCAGCAGCCTACTAGCGGAAGCCTCCTACGAGCAGTACTTC.

This clonotype was counted many times. The chain couples TRBV7-9 to TRBJ2-5, with 9 bases identical to TRBD2. After removal of 7 bases from V and 5 bases from J, the junction contained 5 bases not matched to a gene. This CDR3 is 13 amino acids long. Germline-derived CDR1 and CDR2 are SEHNR and FQNEAQ (reference sequence). CDR3 protein: CASIPSGKETQYF. CDR3 DNA: TGTGCCAGCATCCCTAGCGGGAAGGAGACCCAGTACTTC.

This clonotype was recorded many times. V and J are TRBV19 and TRBJ2-6, with unresolved D. V was shortened by 1 base and J by 4 bases, with 8 bases between the two germline ends. The CDR3 is 15 residues long. Germline CDR1 is LNHDA and CDR2 is SQIVND (reference sequence). CDR3 nucleotide sequence: TGTGCCAGTAGTATAGTGAAGGGAGGGGCCAACGTCCTGACTTTC. Translating gives CASSIVKGGANVLTF.

This clonotype was seen ten or more times. This chain uses TRBV14 with TRBJ2-5, with 9 bases matching TRBD2. In germline, CDR1 is SGHDN, CDR2 FVKESK. The CDR3 loop spans 16 amino acids. V gave up 1 base and J gave up 4 bases; unmatched junction bases: 7. The CDR3: CASSQGASGKGETQYF. The DNA of the CDR3 is TGTGCCAGCAGCCAAGGGGCTAGCGGGAAAGGAGAGACCCAGTACTTC.

This clonotype was seen at least ten times. The V and J genes are TRBV29-1 and TRBJ1-2, with D tentatively TRBD1 (5 bases). V dropped 5 bases and J dropped 4 bases, with 23 bases sitting between them. This CDR3 contains 16 residues. Germline CDR1 is SQVTM and CDR2 is ANQGSEA. This CDR3 is CSVQNRRGTPSYGYTF. In DNA, the CDR3 is TGCAGCGTTCAAAACCGGAGAGGGACCCCGAGCTATGGCTACACCTTC.

This clonotype was seen repeatedly, ten times or more. The rearrangement links TRBV27 to TRBJ2-7; no clear D. V was clipped by 5 bases and J by 0 bases, with 11 bases between them. The germline gives CDR1 MNHEY, CDR2 SMNVEV (reference sequence). The CDR3 extends over 14 amino acids. Here the CDR3 DNA reads TGTGCCAGCAGTAACCGGGCCAGCTCCTACGAGCAGTACTTC. Translating it yields CASSNRASSYEQYF.

This clonotype showed up many times. V usage is TRBV28 and J usage is TRBJ2-1, with D perhaps matching TRBD2 (7 bases). This CDR3 is built from 16 residues. Germline CDR1 is MDHEN and CDR2 is SYDVKM. V lost 2 bases, J lost 3 bases, and 14 bases lay in between. The CDR3 region is CASSLGGGPHYNEQFF. The CDR3 DNA sequence: TGTGCCAGCAGTTTAGGGGGGGGCCCCCACTACAATGAGCAGTTCTTC.

This clonotype was seen repeatedly, ten times or more. This chain connects TRBV27 to TRBJ2-3; 8 nucleotides align to TRBD2. With V trimmed by 5 bases and J by 1 base, 20 bases remained unmatched. The CDR3 is made up of 20 amino acids. Germline V lookup: CDR1 MNHEY, CDR2 SMNVEV (reference sequence). The DNA of the CDR3 is TGTGCCAGCAGTCCCCGGCTAGCGGGTCACCCTCAATCTCGCACAGATACGCAGTATTTT. Its protein product is CASSPRLAGHPQSRTDTQYF.

This clonotype has just a few counts. This chain uses TRBV19 with TRBJ2-1; 14 positions agree with TRBD2. From germline, CDR1 is LNHDA and CDR2 SQIVND (reference sequence). V trimming: 7 bases; J trimming: 7 bases; junction bases outside the gene matches: 6. The CDR3 totals 15 residues. The CDR3 reads CASTMGTSGGNEQFF. The CDR3 coding sequence is TGTGCCAGTACCATGGGGACTAGCGGGGGAAATGAGCAGTTCTTC.

This clonotype showed up many times. The V call is TRBV12-3 or TRBV12-4, the J call TRBJ2-1; D remains ambiguous. Trimming took 3 bases from V and 6 from J, leaving 15 bases between them. CDR3 length: 15 amino acids. In nucleotides, the CDR3 is TGTGCCAGCAGTTTTTCGGCCGTCGGGTCCAATGAGCAGTTCTTC. This encodes CASSFSAVGSNEQFF.

This clonotype was picked up many times. This chain uses TRBV29-1 with TRBJ2-1, with D possibly being TRBD1 (6 bases). The V end lost 6 bases, the J end lost 2 bases, and 17 bases lay between the germline ends. Germline CDR1 reads SQVTM; CDR2 reads ANQGSEA. The CDR3 runs to 15 residues. CDR3 DNA: TGCAGCGTCAAGGAACAGGGTCTAACCTACAATGAGCAGTTCTTC. Amino acids: CSVKEQGLTYNEQFF.

This chain uses TRBV6-5 with TRBJ2-5; 8 bases align to TRBD2. This CDR3 contains 17 residues. With 0 bases clipped from V and 3 bases from J, the junction kept 9 bases outside the gene matches. CDR1 and CDR2 (germline): MNHEY, SVGAGI. In DNA form, the CDR3 reads TGTGCCAGCAGTTACTCGCTCAGCGGGAGAAGGGAAGAGACCCAGTACTTC. This translates into CASSYSLSGRREETQYF.